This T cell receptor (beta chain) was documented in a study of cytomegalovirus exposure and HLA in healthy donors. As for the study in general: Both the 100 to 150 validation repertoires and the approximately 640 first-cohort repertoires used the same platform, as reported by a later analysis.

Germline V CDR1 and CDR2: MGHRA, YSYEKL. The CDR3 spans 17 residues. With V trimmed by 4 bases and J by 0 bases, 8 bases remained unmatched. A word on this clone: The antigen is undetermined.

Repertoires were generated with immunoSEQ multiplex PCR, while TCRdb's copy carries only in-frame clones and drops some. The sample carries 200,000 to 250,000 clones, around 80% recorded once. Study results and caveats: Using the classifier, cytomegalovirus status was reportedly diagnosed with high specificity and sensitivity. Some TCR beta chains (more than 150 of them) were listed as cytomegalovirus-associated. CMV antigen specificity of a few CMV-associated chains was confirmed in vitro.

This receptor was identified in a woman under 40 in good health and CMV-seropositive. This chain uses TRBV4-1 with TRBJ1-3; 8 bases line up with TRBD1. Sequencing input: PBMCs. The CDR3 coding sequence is TGCGCCAGCAGCCTTAGGACAGGGCCCGTCTCTGGAAACACCATATATTTT. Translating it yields CASSLRTGPVSGNTIYF.